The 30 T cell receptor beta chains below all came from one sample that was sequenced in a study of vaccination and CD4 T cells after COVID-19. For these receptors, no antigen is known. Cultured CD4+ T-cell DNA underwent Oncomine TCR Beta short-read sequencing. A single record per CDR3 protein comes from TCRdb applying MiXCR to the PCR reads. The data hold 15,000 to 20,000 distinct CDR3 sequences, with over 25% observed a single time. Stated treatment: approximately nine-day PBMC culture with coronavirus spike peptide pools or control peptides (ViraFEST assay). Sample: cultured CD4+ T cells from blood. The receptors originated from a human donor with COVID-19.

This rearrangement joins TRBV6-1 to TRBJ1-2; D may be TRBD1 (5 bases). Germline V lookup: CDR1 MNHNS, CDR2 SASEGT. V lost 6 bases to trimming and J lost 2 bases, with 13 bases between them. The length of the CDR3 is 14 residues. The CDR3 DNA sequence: TGTGCCAGCAGCCTCTGGGGCGAGAACTATGGCTACACCTTC. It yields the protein CASSLWGENYGYTF.

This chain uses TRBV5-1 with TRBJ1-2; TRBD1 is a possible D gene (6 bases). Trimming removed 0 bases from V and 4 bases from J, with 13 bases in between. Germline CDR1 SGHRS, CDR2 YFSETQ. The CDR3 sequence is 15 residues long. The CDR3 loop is CASSLEQGAAYGYTF. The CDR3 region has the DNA TGCGCCAGCAGCTTGGAACAGGGAGCTGCCTATGGCTACACCTTC.

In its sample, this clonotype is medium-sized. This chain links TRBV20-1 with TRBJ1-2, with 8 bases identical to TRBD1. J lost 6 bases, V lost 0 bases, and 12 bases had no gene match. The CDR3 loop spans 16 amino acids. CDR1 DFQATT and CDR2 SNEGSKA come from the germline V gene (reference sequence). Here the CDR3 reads CSARDGAGGERNGYTF. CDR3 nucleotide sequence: TGCAGTGCTAGAGATGGTGCAGGGGGCGAAAGGAATGGCTACACCTTC.

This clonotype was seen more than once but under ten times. The chain's CDR3 is CASSLVGRPNEAFF. The CDR3 DNA follows: TGTGCCAGCAGCTTAGTGGGACGACCAAACGAAGCTTTCTTT. The chain couples TRBV7-9 to TRBJ1-1; TRBD1 is a possible D gene (5 bases). Deletions cut 1 base from V and 8 bases from J, with 14 bases between. Germline lookup yields CDR1 SEHNR and CDR2 FQNEAQ (reference sequence). The CDR3 sequence is 14 residues long.

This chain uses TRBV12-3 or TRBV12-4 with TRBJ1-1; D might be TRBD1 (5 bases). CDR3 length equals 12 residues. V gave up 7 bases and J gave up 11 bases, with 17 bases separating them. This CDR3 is CASTPGNLKAFF. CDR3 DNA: TGTGCCAGCACTCCAGGGAACCTGAAGGCTTTCTTT.

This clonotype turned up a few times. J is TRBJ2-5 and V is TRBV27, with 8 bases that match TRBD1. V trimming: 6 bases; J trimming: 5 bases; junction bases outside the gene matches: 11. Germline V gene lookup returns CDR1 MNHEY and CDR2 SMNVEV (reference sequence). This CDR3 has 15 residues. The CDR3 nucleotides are TGTGCCAGCAGCCCCCGGCAGGGGGCAAGGGAGACCCAGTACTTC. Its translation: CASSPRQGARETQYF.

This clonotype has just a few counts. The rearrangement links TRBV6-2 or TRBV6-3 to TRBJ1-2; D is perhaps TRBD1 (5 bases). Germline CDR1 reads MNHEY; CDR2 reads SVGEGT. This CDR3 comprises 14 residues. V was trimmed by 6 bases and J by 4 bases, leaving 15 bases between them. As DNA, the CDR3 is TGTGCCAGCAGGAGCAGCGCGGGGGGCTATGGCTACACCTTC. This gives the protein CASRSSAGGYGYTF.

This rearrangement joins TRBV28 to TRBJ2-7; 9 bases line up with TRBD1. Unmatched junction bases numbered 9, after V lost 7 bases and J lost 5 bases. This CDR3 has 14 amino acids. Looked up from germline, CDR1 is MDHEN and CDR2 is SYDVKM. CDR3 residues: CASTRQGVVNEQYF. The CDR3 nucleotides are TGTGCCAGCACCAGACAGGGGGTAGTAAACGAGCAGTACTTC.

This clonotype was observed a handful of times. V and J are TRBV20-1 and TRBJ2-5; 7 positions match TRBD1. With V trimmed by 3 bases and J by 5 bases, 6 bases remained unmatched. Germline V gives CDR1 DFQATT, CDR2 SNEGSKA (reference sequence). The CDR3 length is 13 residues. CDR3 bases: TGCAGTGCTAGTCGAGGGGGCGATGAGACCCAGTACTTC. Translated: CSASRGGDETQYF.

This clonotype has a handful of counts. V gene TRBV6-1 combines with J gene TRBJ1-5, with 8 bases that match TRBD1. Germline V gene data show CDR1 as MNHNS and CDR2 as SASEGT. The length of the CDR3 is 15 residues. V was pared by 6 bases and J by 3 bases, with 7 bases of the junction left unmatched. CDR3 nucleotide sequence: TGTGCCAGCAGAACGGGACAGGAGACCAATCAGCCCCAGCATTTT. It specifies CASRTGQETNQPQHF.

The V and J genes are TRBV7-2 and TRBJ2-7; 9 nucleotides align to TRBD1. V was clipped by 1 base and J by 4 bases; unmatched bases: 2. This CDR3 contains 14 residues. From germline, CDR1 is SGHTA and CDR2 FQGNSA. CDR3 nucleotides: TGTGCCAGCAGCTTAGACAGGGGGCTTTACGAGCAGTACTTC. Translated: CASSLDRGLYEQYF.

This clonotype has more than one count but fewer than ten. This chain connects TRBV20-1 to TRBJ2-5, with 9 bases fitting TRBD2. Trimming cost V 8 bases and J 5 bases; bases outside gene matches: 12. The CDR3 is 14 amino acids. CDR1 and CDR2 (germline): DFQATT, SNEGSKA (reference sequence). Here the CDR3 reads CSTTLAGGRETQYF. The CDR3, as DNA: TGCAGTACCACCTTGGCGGGGGGGCGTGAGACCCAGTACTTC.

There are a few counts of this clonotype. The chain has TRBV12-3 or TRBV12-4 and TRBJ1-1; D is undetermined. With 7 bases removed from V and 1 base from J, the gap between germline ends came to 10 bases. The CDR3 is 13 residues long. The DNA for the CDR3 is TGTGCCAGCAATAGAAAGGGGAACACTGAAGCTTTCTTT. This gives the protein CASNRKGNTEAFF.

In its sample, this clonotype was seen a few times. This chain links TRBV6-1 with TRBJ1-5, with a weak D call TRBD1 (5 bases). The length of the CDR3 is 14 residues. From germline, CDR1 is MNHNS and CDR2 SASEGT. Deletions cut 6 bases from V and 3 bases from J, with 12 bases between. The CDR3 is CASRTDTLNQPQHF. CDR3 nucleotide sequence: TGTGCCAGCAGGACGGACACGCTCAATCAGCCCCAGCATTTT.

The CDR3 here is CASSDSAVAGTSSTDTQYF. DNA for the CDR3: TGTGCCAGCAGTGACTCCGCGGTAGCGGGGACAAGCAGCACAGATACGCAGTATTTT. This chain connects TRBV6-4 to TRBJ2-3; 8 bases are a match to TRBD2. There are 19 residues in the CDR3. Germline V lookup: CDR1 MRHNA, CDR2 SNTAGT. V was pared by 0 bases and J by 0 bases, with 11 bases of the junction left unmatched.

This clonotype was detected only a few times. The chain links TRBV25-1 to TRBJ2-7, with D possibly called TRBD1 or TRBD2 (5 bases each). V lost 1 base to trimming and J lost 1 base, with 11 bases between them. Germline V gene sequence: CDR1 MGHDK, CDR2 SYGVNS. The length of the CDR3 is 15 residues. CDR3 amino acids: CASSELYGGSYEQYF. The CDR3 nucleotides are TGTGCCAGCAGTGAATTATATGGGGGTTCCTACGAGCAGTACTTC.

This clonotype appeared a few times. The CDR3 here is CASSNGGLAGGETQYF. The CDR3 region has the DNA TGTGCCAGCAGTAATGGAGGACTAGCGGGGGGAGAGACCCAGTACTTC. The rearrangement links TRBV12-3 or TRBV12-4 to TRBJ2-5, with 14 bases aligning to TRBD2. The J segment lost 4 bases and the V segment lost 5 bases, leaving 6 bases of the junction unmatched. The CDR3 has 16 residues.

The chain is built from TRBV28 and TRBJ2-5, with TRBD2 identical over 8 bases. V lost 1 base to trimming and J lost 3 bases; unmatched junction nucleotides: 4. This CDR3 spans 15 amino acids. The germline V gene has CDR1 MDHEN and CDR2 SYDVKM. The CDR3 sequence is CASSLSGAGEETQYF. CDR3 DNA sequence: TGTGCCAGCAGTTTATCGGGAGCGGGGGAAGAGACCCAGTACTTC.

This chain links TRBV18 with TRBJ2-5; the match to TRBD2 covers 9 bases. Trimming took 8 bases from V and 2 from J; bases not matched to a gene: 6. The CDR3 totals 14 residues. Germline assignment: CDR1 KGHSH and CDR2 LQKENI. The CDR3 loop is CASAPAGGQETQYF. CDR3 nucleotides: TGTGCCAGCGCCCCTGCGGGGGGGCAAGAGACCCAGTACTTC.

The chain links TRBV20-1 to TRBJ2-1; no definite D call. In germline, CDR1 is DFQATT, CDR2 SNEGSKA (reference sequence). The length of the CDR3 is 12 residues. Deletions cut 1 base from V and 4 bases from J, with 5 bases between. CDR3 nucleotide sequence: TGCAGTGCTAGAGCTGATTACAATGAGCAGTTCTTC. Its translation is CSARADYNEQFF.

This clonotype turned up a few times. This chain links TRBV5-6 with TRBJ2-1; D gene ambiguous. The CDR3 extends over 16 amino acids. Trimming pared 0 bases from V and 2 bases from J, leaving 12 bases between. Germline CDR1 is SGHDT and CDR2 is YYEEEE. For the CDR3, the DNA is TGTGCCAGCAGCTTGGCCGGGCGCAACCCCTACAATGAGCAGTTCTTC. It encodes CASSLAGRNPYNEQFF.

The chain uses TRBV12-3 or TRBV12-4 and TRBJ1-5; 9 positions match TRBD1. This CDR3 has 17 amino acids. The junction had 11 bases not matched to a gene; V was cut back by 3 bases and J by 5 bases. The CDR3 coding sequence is TGTGCCAGCAGTTTTCGGCTAAAGACAGGGGGGGATCAGCCCCAGCATTTT. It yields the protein CASSFRLKTGGDQPQHF.

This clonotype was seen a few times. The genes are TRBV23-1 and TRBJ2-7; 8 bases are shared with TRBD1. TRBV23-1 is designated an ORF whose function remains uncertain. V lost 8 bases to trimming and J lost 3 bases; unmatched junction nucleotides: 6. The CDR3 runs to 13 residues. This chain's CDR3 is CASSDRGRYEQYF. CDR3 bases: TGCGCCAGCTCCGACAGGGGCCGCTACGAGCAGTACTTC.

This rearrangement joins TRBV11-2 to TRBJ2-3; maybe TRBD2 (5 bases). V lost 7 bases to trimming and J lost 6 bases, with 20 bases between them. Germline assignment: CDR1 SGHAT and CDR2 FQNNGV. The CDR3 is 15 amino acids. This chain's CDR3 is CASTVGLGSWDTQYF. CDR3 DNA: TGTGCCAGCACCGTAGGACTCGGTTCATGGGATACGCAGTATTTT.

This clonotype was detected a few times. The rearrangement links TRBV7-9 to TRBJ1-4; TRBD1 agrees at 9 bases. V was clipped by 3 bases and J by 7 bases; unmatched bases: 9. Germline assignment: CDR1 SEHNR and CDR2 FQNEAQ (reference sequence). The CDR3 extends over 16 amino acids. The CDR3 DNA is TGTGCCAGCAGCTTCCGCGTGACAGGGGGTAGTGAAAAACTGTTTTTT. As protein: CASSFRVTGGSEKLFF. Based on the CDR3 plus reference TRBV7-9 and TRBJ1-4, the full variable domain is DTGVSQNPRHKITKRGQNVTFRCDPISEHNRLYWYRQTLGQGPEFLTYFQNEAQLEKSRLLSDRFSAERPKGSFSTLEIQRTEQGDSAMYLCASSFRVTGGSEKLFFGSGTQLSVL.

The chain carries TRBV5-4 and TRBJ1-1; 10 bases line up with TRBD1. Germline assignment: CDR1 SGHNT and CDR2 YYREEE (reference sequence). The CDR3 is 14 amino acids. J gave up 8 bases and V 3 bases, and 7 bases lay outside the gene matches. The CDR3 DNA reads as TGTGCCAGCAGCTCCGGGACAGGGGCTGGCGAAGCTTTCTTT. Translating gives CASSSGTGAGEAFF.

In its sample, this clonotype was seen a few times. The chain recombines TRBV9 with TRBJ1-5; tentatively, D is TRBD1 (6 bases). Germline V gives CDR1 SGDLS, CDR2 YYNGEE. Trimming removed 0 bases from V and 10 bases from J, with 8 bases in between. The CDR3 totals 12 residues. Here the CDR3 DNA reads TGTGCCAGCAGCGTAGAGGGGGGCCCCCAGCATTTT. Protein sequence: CASSVEGGPQHF.

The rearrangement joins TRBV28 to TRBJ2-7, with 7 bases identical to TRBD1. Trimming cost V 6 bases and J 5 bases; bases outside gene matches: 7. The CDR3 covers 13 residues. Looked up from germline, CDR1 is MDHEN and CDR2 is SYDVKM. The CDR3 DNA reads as TGTGCCAGCAGAAAGACAGGGAACAACGAGCAGTACTTC. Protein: CASRKTGNNEQYF.

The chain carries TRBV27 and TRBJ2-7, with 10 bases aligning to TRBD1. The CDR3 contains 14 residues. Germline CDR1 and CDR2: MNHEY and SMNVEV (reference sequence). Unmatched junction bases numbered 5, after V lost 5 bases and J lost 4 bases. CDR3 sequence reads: CASSRDRGEYEQYF. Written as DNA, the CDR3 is TGTGCCAGCAGTAGGGACAGGGGAGAATACGAGCAGTACTTC.

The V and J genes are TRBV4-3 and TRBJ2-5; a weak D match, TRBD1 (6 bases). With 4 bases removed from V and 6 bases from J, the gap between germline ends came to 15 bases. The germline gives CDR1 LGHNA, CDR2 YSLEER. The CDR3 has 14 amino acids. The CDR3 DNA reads TGCGCCAGCAGCCCCGAGGTTGGGGACAAGACCCAGTACTTC. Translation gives CASSPEVGDKTQYF.